One sample yielded the 7 T cell receptor beta chains listed below, sequenced in a study of shared clonotypes between healthy human individuals. TCRdb's copy holds only in-frame clones and misses some; the assay was immunoSEQ multiplex PCR. Found here are 2.5 million or so clones, about 92% of them singletons; the top ten hold roughly 0.13%. Sequenced: naive CD4+ T cells sorted from blood. Subset indicated: CD45RA+ positively selected. The receptors here all came from a man aged 18 to 30 in good health.

This chain connects TRBV18 to TRBJ2-1; 8 bases map to TRBD2. The CDR3 runs 16 residues. Germline trimming cut 3 bases from V and 7 bases from J; bases unmatched to any gene: 11. CDR1 KGHSH and CDR2 LQKENI come from the germline V gene. The chain's CDR3 is CASSPPLRGRQNEQFF. As DNA, the CDR3 is TGTGCCAGCTCACCCCCTTTGCGCGGGAGGCAAAATGAGCAGTTCTTC. Full variable domain (outside the CDR3, taken from reference TRBV18 and TRBJ2-1): NAGVMQNPRHLVRRRGQEARLRCSPMKGHSHVYWYRQLPEEGLKFMVYLQKENIIDESGMPKERFSAEFPKEGPSILRIQQVVRGDSAAYFCASSPPLRGRQNEQFFGPGTRLTVL.

V gene TRBV10-2 combines with J gene TRBJ2-3, with TRBD2 matching over 9 bases. Germline loops: CDR1 WSHSY, CDR2 SAAADI. V dropped 6 bases and J dropped 4; count of bases not matched to a gene: 8. The CDR3 has 15 amino acids. CDR3 sequence: CASSWRGGQADTQYF. Here the CDR3 DNA reads TGCGCCAGCAGCTGGCGGGGGGGCCAGGCAGATACGCAGTATTTT.

This sequence joins TRBV5-8 and TRBJ2-7; TRBD1 is a possible D gene (6 bases). Germline CDR1 is SGHTS and CDR2 is YDEGEE. Trimming removed 6 bases from V and 7 bases from J, with 14 bases in between. The CDR3 spans 12 residues. In DNA, the CDR3 is TGTGCCAGCAACAGGGTTCTGGGTGAGCAGTACTTC. Encoded protein: CASNRVLGEQYF.

J is TRBJ2-1 and V is TRBV5-1; the match to TRBD2 covers 13 bases. The J segment lost 4 bases and the V segment lost 4 bases, leaving 8 bases of the junction unmatched. Germline CDR1 and CDR2: SGHRS and YFSETQ. The CDR3 extends over 17 amino acids. CDR3 nucleotides: TGCGCCAGCAGCCTAGGACTAGCGGGAGTGGTTTACAATGAGCAGTTCTTC. It encodes CASSLGLAGVVYNEQFF.

The chain recombines TRBV5-1 with TRBJ2-7; TRBD1 matches at 7 bases. Looked up from germline, CDR1 is SGHRS and CDR2 is YFSETQ. The CDR3 covers 15 residues. The J segment lost 2 bases and the V segment lost 0 bases, leaving 5 bases of the junction unmatched. CDR3 region: CASSLVGDSTYEQYF. The CDR3, as DNA: TGCGCCAGCAGCTTGGTCGGGGACAGTACCTACGAGCAGTACTTC.

This chain uses TRBV2 with TRBJ2-4; D is unclear. This CDR3 spans 15 amino acids. CDR1 is SNHLY, CDR2 FYNNEI, per germline. The V end lost 5 bases, the J end lost 0 bases, and 11 bases lay between the germline ends. The CDR3 spells CASSPPLGAKNIQYF. CDR3 DNA: TGTGCCAGCAGTCCCCCCCTCGGAGCCAAAAACATTCAGTACTTC. The complete variable domain, with remaining parts taken from reference TRBV2 and TRBJ2-4, reads EPEVTQTPSHQVTQMGQEVILRCVPISNHLYFYWYRQILGQKVEFLVSFYNNEISEKSEIFDDQFSVERPDGSNFTLKIRSTKLEDSAMYFCASSPPLGAKNIQYFGAGTRLSVL.

The CDR3, as DNA: TGTGCCAGCAGTTACTCCGGGACAGAAAATGAAAAACTGTTTTTT. Its protein is CASSYSGTENEKLFF. This rearrangement joins TRBV2 to TRBJ1-4; 7 nucleotides agree with TRBD1. CDR1 and CDR2 from the germline V gene are SNHLY and FYNNEI. The junction had 8 bases not matched to a gene; V was cut back by 5 bases and J by 5 bases. The CDR3 has 15 residues. The full variable domain, its missing parts supplied by reference TRBV2 and TRBJ1-4, is EPEVTQTPSHQVTQMGQEVILRCVPISNHLYFYWYRQILGQKVEFLVSFYNNEISEKSEIFDDQFSVERPDGSNFTLKIRSTKLEDSAMYFCASSYSGTENEKLFFGSGTQLSVL.